This TCR beta chain is from a study of T cell responses to AZD1222 COVID-19 vaccine. Findings and caveats of the study: There were repertoire samples only from the period after the peak T cell response. There were mostly white British donors and more females than males, and clonal diversity was possibly underestimated. Reportedly, nearly half the spike-specific TCRs target unmutated variant regions. Among vaccine-associated CD4 TCRs, coverage spanned spike, with dominance at 160-218 and 743-854.

This clone was observed a single time. Antigen: not known. Sequencing used immunoSEQ multiplex PCR; TCRdb keeps in-frame clones, though not all of them. This sample has 150,000 to 200,000 clones, with 87% found just once. This specimen consisted of peripheral blood, obtained on day 0 of MenACWY control vaccination. The TCR sequence derives from an adult in good health.

CDR3 loop: CASSALTLTDTQYF. The CDR3 coding sequence is TGTGCCAGCAGTGCGCTGACCCTCACAGATACGCAGTATTTT. J is TRBJ2-3 and V is TRBV2; D gene ambiguous. Between the trimmed V and J ends, which lost 4 bases and 2 bases, there was a span of 10 bases. The CDR3 contains 14 residues. CDR1 SNHLY and CDR2 FYNNEI come from the germline V gene.